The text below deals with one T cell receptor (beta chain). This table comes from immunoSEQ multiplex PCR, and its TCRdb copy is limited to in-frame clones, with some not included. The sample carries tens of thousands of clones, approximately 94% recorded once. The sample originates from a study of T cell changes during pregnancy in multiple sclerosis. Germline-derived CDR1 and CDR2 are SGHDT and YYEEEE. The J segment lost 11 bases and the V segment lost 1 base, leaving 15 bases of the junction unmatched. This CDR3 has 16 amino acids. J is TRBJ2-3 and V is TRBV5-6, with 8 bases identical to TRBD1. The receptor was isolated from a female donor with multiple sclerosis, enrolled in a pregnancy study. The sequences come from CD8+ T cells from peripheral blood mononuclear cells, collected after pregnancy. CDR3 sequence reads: CASSLREQGASWGQYF. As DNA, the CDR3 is TGTGCCAGCAGCTTGCGGGAGCAGGGGGCGAGCTGGGGGCAGTATTTT.